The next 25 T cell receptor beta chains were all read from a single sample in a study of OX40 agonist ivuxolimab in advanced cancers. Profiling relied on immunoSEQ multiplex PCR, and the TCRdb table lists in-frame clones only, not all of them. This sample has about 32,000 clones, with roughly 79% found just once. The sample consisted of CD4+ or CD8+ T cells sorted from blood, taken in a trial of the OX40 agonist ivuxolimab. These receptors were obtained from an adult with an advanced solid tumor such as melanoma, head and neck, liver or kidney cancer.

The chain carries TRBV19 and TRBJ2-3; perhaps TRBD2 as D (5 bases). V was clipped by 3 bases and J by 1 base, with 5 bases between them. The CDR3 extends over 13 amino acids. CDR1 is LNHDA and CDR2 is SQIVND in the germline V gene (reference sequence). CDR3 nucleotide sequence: TGTGCCAGTAGTATTAGCGGCACAGATACGCAGTATTTT. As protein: CASSISGTDTQYF.

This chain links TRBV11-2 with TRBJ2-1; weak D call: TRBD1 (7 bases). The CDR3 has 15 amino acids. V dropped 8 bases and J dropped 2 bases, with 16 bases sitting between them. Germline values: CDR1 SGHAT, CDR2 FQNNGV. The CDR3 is CASAGGRVPYNEQFF. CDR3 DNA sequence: TGTGCCAGCGCAGGGGGGCGGGTTCCCTACAATGAGCAGTTCTTC.

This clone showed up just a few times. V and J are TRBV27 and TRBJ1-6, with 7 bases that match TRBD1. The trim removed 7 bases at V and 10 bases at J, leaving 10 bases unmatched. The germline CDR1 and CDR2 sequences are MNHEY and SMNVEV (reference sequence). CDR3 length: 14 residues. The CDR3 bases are TGTGCCAGCAAAACGACAGGGACTTACTCACCCCTCCACTTT. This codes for CASKTTGTYSPLHF.

CDR3 sequence (DNA): TGTGCCAGCAGCCAATTTCCCTCCATTCGGACCAACGAGCAGTACTTC. This sequence encodes CASSQFPSIRTNEQYF. The chain carries TRBV14 and TRBJ2-7, with D unclear. The ends were cut back, 2 bases at V and 5 bases at J, with 19 bases in the middle. Germline CDR1 is SGHDN and CDR2 is FVKESK. This CDR3 spans 16 amino acids.

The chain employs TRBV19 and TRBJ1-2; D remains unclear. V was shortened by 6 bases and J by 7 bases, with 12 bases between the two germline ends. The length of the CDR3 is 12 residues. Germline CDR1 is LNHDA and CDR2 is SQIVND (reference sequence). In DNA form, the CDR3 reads TGTGCCAGTAGGATTGAGTGGGGTGGCTACACCTTC. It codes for CASRIEWGGYTF.

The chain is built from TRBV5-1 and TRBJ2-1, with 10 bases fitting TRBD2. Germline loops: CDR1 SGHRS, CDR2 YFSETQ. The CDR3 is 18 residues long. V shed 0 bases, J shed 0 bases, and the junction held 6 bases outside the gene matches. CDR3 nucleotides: TGCGCCAGCAGCTTGGGGACTTTAGCGGGAGGCTCCTACAATGAGCAGTTCTTC. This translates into CASSLGTLAGGSYNEQFF.

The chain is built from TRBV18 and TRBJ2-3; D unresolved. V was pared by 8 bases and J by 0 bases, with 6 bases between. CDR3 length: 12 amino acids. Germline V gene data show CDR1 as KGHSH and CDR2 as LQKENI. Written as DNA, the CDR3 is TGTGCCAGCAGCCGAAGCACAGATACGCAGTATTTT. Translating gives CASSRSTDTQYF.

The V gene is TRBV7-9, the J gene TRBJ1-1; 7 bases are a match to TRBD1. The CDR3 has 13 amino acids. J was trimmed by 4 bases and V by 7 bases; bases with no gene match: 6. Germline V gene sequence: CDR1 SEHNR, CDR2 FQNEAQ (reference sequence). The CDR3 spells CASNRQGSTEAFF. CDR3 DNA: TGTGCCAGCAACCGACAGGGTAGCACTGAAGCTTTCTTT.

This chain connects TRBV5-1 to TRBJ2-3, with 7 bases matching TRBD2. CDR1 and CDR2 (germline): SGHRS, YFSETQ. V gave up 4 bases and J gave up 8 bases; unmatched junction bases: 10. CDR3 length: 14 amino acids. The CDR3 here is CASSEMIGEGTQYF. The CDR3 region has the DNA TGCGCCAGCAGCGAGATGATTGGGGAGGGTACGCAGTATTTT.

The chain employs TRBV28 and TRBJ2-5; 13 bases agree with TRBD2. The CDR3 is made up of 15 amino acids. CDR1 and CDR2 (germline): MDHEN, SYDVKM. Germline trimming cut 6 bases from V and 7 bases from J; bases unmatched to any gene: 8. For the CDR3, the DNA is TGTGCCAGCAGGAGGGGACTAGCGGGGCTGGGGACCCAGTACTTC. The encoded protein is CASRRGLAGLGTQYF.

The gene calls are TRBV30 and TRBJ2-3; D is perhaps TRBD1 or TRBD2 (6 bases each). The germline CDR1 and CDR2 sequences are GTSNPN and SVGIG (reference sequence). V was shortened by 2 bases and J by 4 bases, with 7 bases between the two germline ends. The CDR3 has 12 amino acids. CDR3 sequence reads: CAWSRGPDTQYF. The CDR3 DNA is TGTGCCTGGAGTCGGGGGCCAGATACGCAGTATTTT.

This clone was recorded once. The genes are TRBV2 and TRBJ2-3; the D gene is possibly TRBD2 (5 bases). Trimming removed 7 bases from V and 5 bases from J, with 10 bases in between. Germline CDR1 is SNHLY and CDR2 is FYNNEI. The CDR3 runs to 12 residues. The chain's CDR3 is CASNSGRDTQYF. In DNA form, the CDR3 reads TGTGCCAGCAACAGCGGCCGAGATACGCAGTATTTT.

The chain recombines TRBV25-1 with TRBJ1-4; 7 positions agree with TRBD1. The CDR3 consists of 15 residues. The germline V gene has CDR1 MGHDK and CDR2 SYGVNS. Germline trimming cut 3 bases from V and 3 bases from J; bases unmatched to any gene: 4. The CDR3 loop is CASSEPQGANEKLFF. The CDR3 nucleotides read TGTGCCAGCAGTGAGCCCCAGGGGGCTAATGAAAAACTGTTTTTT.

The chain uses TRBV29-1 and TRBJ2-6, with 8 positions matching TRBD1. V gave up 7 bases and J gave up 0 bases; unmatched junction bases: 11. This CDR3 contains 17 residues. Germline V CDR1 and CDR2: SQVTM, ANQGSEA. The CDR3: CSAASGTGISGANVLTF. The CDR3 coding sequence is TGCAGCGCAGCCTCCGGGACAGGCATCTCTGGGGCCAACGTCCTGACTTTC.

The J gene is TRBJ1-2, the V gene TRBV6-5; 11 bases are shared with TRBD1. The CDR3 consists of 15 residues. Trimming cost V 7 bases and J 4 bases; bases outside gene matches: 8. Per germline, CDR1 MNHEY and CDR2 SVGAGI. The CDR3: CASTLGQGASYGYTF. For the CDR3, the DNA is TGTGCCAGCACCCTCGGACAGGGGGCCAGCTATGGCTACACCTTC.

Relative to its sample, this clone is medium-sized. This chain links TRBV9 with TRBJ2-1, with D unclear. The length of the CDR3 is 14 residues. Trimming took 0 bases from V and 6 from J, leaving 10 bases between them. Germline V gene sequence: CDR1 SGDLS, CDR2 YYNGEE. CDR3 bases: TGTGCCAGCAGCGTAGAGGCGTTGGGCAATGAGCAGTTCTTC. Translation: CASSVEALGNEQFF.

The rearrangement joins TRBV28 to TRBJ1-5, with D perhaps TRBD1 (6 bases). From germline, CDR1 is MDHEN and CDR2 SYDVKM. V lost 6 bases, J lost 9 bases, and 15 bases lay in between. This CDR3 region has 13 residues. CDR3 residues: CASRGGTPRPQHF. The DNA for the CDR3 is TGTGCCAGCAGGGGGGGCACGCCGCGGCCCCAGCATTTT.

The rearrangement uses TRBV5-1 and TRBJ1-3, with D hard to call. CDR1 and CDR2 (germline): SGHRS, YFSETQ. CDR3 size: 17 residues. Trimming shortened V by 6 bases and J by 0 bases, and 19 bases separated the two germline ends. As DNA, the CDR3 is TGCGCCAGCAAAGCGGTTGGAGGACGGTACTCTGGAAACACCATATATTTT. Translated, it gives CASKAVGGRYSGNTIYF.

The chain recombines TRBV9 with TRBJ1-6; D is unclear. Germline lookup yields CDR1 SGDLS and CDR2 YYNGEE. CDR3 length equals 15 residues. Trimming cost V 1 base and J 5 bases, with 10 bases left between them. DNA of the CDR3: TGTGCCAGCAGCGTACTCGGACTAGATAATTCACCCCTCCACTTT. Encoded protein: CASSVLGLDNSPLHF.

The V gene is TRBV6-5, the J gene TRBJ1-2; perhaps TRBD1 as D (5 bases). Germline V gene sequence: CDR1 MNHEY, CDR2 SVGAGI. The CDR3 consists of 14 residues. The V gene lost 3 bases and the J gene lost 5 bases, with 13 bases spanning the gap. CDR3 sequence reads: CASSYKRQTYGYTF. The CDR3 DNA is TGTGCCAGCAGTTATAAACGACAGACTTATGGCTACACCTTC.

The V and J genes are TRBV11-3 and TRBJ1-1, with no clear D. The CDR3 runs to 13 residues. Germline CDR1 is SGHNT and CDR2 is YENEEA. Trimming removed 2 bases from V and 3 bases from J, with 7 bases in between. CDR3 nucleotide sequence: TGTGCCAGCAGCTTAACAACCTACACTGAAGCTTTCTTT. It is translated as CASSLTTYTEAFF.

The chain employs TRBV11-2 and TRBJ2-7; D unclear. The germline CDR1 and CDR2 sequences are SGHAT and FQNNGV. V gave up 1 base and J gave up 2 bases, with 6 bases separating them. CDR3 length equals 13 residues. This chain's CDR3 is CASSLGRTYEQYF. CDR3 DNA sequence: TGTGCCAGCAGCTTAGGCAGGACCTACGAGCAGTACTTC.

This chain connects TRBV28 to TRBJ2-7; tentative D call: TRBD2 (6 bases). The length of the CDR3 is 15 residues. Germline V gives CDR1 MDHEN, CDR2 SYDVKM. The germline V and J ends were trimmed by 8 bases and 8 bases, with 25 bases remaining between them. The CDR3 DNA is TGTGCCAGCGACCCCCGGGGGAGCCTTGGGAGCAAGCAGTACTTC. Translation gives CASDPRGSLGSKQYF.

The CDR3 DNA reads TGCGCCAGCAGCTGGGGGCAGGGCACCGGGGAGCTGTTTTTT. This encodes CASSWGQGTGELFF. The J gene is TRBJ2-2, the V gene TRBV5-1, with a weak D call TRBD1 (6 bases). V shed 3 bases and J shed 4 bases, with 10 bases lying between them. CDR3 size: 14 residues. Germline CDR1 and CDR2: SGHRS and YFSETQ.

The CDR3: CASNKIGGNTEAFF. CDR3 nucleotides: TGTGCCAGCAACAAGATCGGGGGCAACACTGAAGCTTTCTTT. The rearrangement links TRBV9 to TRBJ1-1; D is possibly TRBD1 (6 bases). The CDR3 is 14 amino acids. Trimming took off 6 bases at V and 2 bases at J, with 14 bases between the two ends. Per the germline V gene, CDR1 is SGDLS and CDR2 is YYNGEE.